Described below is a single T cell receptor beta chain sequence and its context. Its target is not known. These data are taken from a study of regulatory T cells in long-lasting Graves disease. Study-wide background: Persistent cases were those of Graves' disease that involved over 5 years of antithyroid drugs with positive TSH receptor antibodies.

CDR3 regions were amplified by Arm-PCR using iRepertoire HTBI primers to build TCR beta libraries. TCRdb re-analysed the multiplex PCR reads in MiXCR, keeping a single row per CDR3 protein. This repertoire shows roughly 500,000 distinct CDR3 sequences, around 20% found once; its top ten account for over 7.5%. The time point denotes: persistent/refractory GD, antithyroid drugs over 5 years with positive TRAb. Extracted PBMC RNA gave rise to the TCR library. CDR3 size: 12 residues. CDR1 is SQVTM and CDR2 is ANQGSEA in the germline V gene. The V and J ends lost 6 bases and 5 bases respectively, with 13 bases between them. General study points: Favoring TRBV28, TRBJ1-2 and TRBJ2-5 was a feature seen in persistent disease. Relative to newly diagnosed Graves' patients, persistent ones had lower TCR diversity. Thyroid tissue went unexamined; only peripheral blood was analyzed.

Sample: peripheral blood mononuclear cells (PBMCs), taken when the disease was refractory, from a patient treated with antithyroid drugs. The chain couples TRBV29-1 to TRBJ2-5; D is unresolved. This receptor was taken from a female donor with Graves disease. The chain's CDR3 is CSVDAPRETQYF. The CDR3 DNA is TGCAGCGTGGACGCACCTCGGGAGACCCAGTACTTC.